One and the same sample provided the 3 T cell receptor beta chains below, sequenced in a study of blood T cell repertoires in COVID-19. Profiling relied on immunoSEQ multiplex PCR, and the TCRdb table lists in-frame clones only, not all of them. The sample holds 95,000 to 150,000 clones, about 85% seen once. Source material: peripheral blood. Receptor source: a man aged 55 to 70 with acute or convalescent COVID-19.

The chain is built from TRBV19 and TRBJ2-1; a possible D gene is TRBD2 (7 bases). V lost 3 bases and J 10 bases, leaving 13 bases between the germline ends. CDR3 length: 13 amino acids. Per the germline V gene, CDR1 is LNHDA and CDR2 is SQIVND (reference sequence). In DNA, the CDR3 is TGTGCCAGTAGTATTGGAGGGGGGGGCGAGCAGTTCTTC. It specifies CASSIGGGGEQFF.

The CDR3 nucleotides read TGTGCCAGTAGTATCCTCGGCTCTGGGGCCAACGTCCTGACTTTC. Its translation is CASSILGSGANVLTF. The genes are TRBV19 and TRBJ2-6, with D unclear. Germline-derived CDR1 and CDR2 are LNHDA and SQIVND (reference sequence). Deletions cut 3 bases from V and 0 bases from J, with 6 bases between. This CDR3 spans 15 amino acids.

For the CDR3, the DNA is TGTGCCAGCACCCCCCCCACTGGAAACACCATATATTTT. Its translation: CASTPPTGNTIYF. V and J are TRBV9 and TRBJ1-3; D unresolved. Germline CDR1 is SGDLS and CDR2 is YYNGEE. V shed 6 bases and J shed 2 bases, with 9 bases lying between them. This CDR3 comprises 13 residues. The full variable domain, rest sourced from reference TRBV9 and TRBJ1-3, is DSGVTQTPKHLITATGQRVTLRCSPRSGDLSVYWYQQSLDQGLQFLIQYYNGEERAKGNILERFSAQQFPDLHSELNLSSLELGDSALYFCASTPPTGNTIYFGEGSWLTVV.